One sample yielded the 30 T cell receptor beta chains listed below, sequenced in a study of shared clonotypes between healthy human individuals. In the naive CD8 group, cells lacked CD45RO and were positively selected for CCR7, so terminally differentiated effector memory CD45RA+ cells were left out. Sequencing used immunoSEQ multiplex PCR; TCRdb keeps in-frame clones, though not all of them. The table includes about 2.1 million clones, just over 90% detected once. The sequenced sample was naive CD8+ T cells from PBMCs. Receptors originate from a man younger than 30 in good health. Some clones in this sample may be carry-over from other donors' samples.

V usage is TRBV28 and J usage is TRBJ1-2; D uncertain. Trimming left V 7 bases short and J 3 bases short, with 9 bases between. This CDR3 spans 12 amino acids. Per germline, CDR1 MDHEN and CDR2 SYDVKM. CDR3 amino acids: CASTPGHYGYTF. The DNA for the CDR3 is TGTGCCAGCACCCCCGGTCACTATGGCTACACCTTC.

In the case of this clone: Different DNA sequences within this sample yield the same CDR3. The rearrangement links TRBV6-5 to TRBJ1-1; possible D gene TRBD1, 5 bases. Trimming cost V 2 bases and J 0 bases, with 7 bases left between them. The CDR3 spans 14 residues. Germline loops: CDR1 MNHEY, CDR2 SVGAGI. CDR3 DNA sequence: TGTGCCAGCAGTTACGCAGGGATGAACACTGAAGCTTTCTTT. It yields the protein CASSYAGMNTEAFF.

This chain uses TRBV19 with TRBJ1-1; D is possibly TRBD1 (5 bases). V dropped 5 bases and J dropped 2 bases, with 12 bases sitting between them. Germline assignment: CDR1 LNHDA and CDR2 SQIVND (reference sequence). CDR3 length: 14 residues. CDR3 sequence: CASSRFGHNTEAFF. The CDR3 nucleotides read TGTGCCAGTAGTCGATTCGGACACAACACTGAAGCTTTCTTT.

The CDR3: CASSLRQVPSEQYF. For the CDR3, the DNA is TGCGCCAGCAGCTTGCGGCAGGTTCCCTCGGAGCAGTACTTC. V and J are TRBV5-1 and TRBJ2-7; D is unclear. V was clipped by 1 base and J by 7 bases, with 15 bases between them. Germline CDR1 SGHRS, CDR2 YFSETQ. This CDR3 region has 14 residues.

This chain links TRBV6-6 with TRBJ1-5; TRBD1 matches at 8 bases. This CDR3 has 15 amino acids. Per germline, CDR1 MNHNY and CDR2 SVGAGI (reference sequence). V shed 5 bases and J 6 bases; nucleotides not matched to a gene: 9. The CDR3 reads CASSTGQGVRQPQHF. The CDR3 DNA sequence: TGTGCCAGCAGTACTGGACAGGGTGTCCGTCAGCCCCAGCATTTT.

The CDR3, as DNA: TGTGCCAGCAGAGTAGCGGGAGTAGGCAATGAGCAGTTCTTC. Protein: CASRVAGVGNEQFF. The chain uses TRBV7-2 and TRBJ2-1, with 9 nucleotides matching TRBD2. Germline V CDR1 and CDR2: SGHTA, FQGNSA. After removal of 6 bases from V and 6 bases from J, the junction contained 6 bases not matched to a gene. This CDR3 region has 14 residues.

This rearrangement joins TRBV25-1 to TRBJ1-1, with TRBD1 matching 10 bases. The CDR3 totals 11 residues. CDR1 MGHDK and CDR2 SYGVNS come from the germline V gene. Trimming took 8 bases from V and 7 from J; bases not matched to a gene: 1. The CDR3, as DNA: TGTGCCAGCGGGACAGGGGATGAAGCTTTCTTT. Protein product: CASGTGDEAFF.

The sample holds one count of this clone. The gene calls are TRBV19 and TRBJ2-7, with D perhaps matching TRBD2 (6 bases). V lost 5 bases and J lost 3, with 14 bases in between. The CDR3 covers 14 residues. The germline V gene has CDR1 LNHDA and CDR2 SQIVND (reference sequence). CDR3 coding DNA: TGTGCCAGTAGTGCCGGGAGACACCGCTACGAGCAGTACTTC. It specifies CASSAGRHRYEQYF.

This clone was observed a handful of times. The V gene is TRBV19, the J gene TRBJ2-1; TRBD2 aligns across 8 bases. J was trimmed by 4 bases and V by 3 bases; bases with no gene match: 5. Looked up from germline, CDR1 is LNHDA and CDR2 is SQIVND (reference sequence). The CDR3 sequence is 15 residues long. CDR3 bases: TGTGCCAGTAGTATTCTCCCTAGCGGGTACAATGAGCAGTTCTTC. Amino acids: CASSILPSGYNEQFF.

V and J are TRBV4-1 and TRBJ2-7; perhaps D is TRBD1 or TRBD2 (5 bases each). CDR3 length equals 15 residues. Germline lookup yields CDR1 MGHRA and CDR2 YSYEKL. Trimming pared 4 bases from V and 0 bases from J, leaving 13 bases between. As DNA, the CDR3 is TGCGCCAGCAGCCCAGAGGGACGACCCTCCTACGAGCAGTACTTC. Its protein product is CASSPEGRPSYEQYF.

V gene TRBV9 combines with J gene TRBJ2-1; TRBD1 aligns across 7 bases. Germline CDR1 and CDR2: SGDLS and YYNGEE. This CDR3 spans 15 amino acids. V was pared by 6 bases and J by 1 base, with 7 bases of the junction left unmatched. The chain's CDR3 is CASNGETGSYNEQFF. CDR3 DNA sequence: TGTGCCAGCAACGGGGAGACAGGGTCCTACAATGAGCAGTTCTTC.

V is TRBV19 and J is TRBJ2-3, with D unresolved. Per germline, CDR1 LNHDA and CDR2 SQIVND (reference sequence). The CDR3 spans 13 residues. V gave up 6 bases and J gave up 0 bases, with 7 bases separating them. The CDR3: CASSPDSTDTQYF. The CDR3 nucleotides read TGTGCCAGTAGCCCGGACAGCACAGATACGCAGTATTTT.

The sample holds one count of this clone. J is TRBJ2-7 and V is TRBV29-1; D gene unclear. This CDR3 spans 12 amino acids. V lost 5 bases to trimming and J lost 3 bases, with 11 bases between them. Germline V lookup: CDR1 SQVTM, CDR2 ANQGSEA. In DNA form, the CDR3 reads TGCAGCGTTAATACAGAGTTCTACGAGCAGTACTTC. Residues: CSVNTEFYEQYF.

Comments on this clone: Other DNA sequences in the sample encode the same CDR3. The chain joins TRBV27 to TRBJ2-7; D call uncertain. Trimming shortened V by 3 bases and J by 1 base, and 7 bases separated the two germline ends. The germline V gene has CDR1 MNHEY and CDR2 SMNVEV (reference sequence). The CDR3 spans 13 residues. CDR3 bases: TGTGCCAGCAGTTTTGGCCGATCCTACGAGCAGTACTTC. It specifies CASSFGRSYEQYF.

In this sample, this clone turned up once. V is TRBV7-2 and J is TRBJ2-1, with 7 bases matching TRBD1. This CDR3 spans 15 amino acids. The V and J ends lost 1 base and 3 bases, in that order; junction bases with no gene match: 3. CDR1 is SGHTA and CDR2 is FQGNSA in the germline V gene. The CDR3 sequence: CASSLVGTDYNEQFF. In DNA, the CDR3 is TGTGCCAGCAGCTTAGTCGGGACAGACTACAATGAGCAGTTCTTC.

The rearrangement links TRBV5-1 to TRBJ2-2, with D perhaps TRBD1 or TRBD2 (6 bases each). The V end was cut by 4 bases, the J end by 0 bases, with 19 bases between. Germline CDR1 is SGHRS and CDR2 is YFSETQ. There are 18 residues in the CDR3. CDR3 nucleotide sequence: TGCGCCAGCAGCCTGACTAGGGGGGTTGCGCCGAACACCGGGGAGCTGTTTTTT. This gives the protein CASSLTRGVAPNTGELFF.

The CDR3 sequence: CASRPDIYEQYF. CDR3 bases: TGTGCCAGCAGGCCCGACATCTACGAGCAGTACTTC. The rearrangement uses TRBV11-2 and TRBJ2-7; unclear D gene. CDR1 and CDR2 (germline): SGHAT, FQNNGV. This CDR3 comprises 12 residues. Deletions cut 6 bases from V and 3 bases from J, with 9 bases between.

Comments on this clone: Other DNA sequences in the same sample also yield this CDR3. V and J are TRBV7-6 and TRBJ2-3, with 7 bases that match TRBD2. CDR1 SGHVS and CDR2 FNYEAQ come from the germline V gene. With V trimmed by 5 bases and J by 5 bases, 10 bases remained unmatched. The CDR3 has 15 amino acids. The CDR3 reads CASSPLAGVGDTQYF. Here the CDR3 DNA reads TGTGCCAGCAGCCCTCTCGCGGGAGTAGGAGATACGCAGTATTTT.

This chain links TRBV27 with TRBJ1-1; D is unresolved. The CDR3 runs 13 residues. Germline V gene data show CDR1 as MNHEY and CDR2 as SMNVEV (reference sequence). Trimming left V 2 bases short and J 1 base short, with 5 bases between. The CDR3: CASSLIQNTEAFF. The CDR3 DNA is TGTGCCAGCAGTTTAATACAGAACACTGAAGCTTTCTTT.

V and J are TRBV27 and TRBJ2-7; 11 bases match TRBD2. There are 15 residues in the CDR3. Trimming at V came to 2 bases and at J to 7 bases, leaving 7 bases not matched to a gene. Germline V gives CDR1 MNHEY, CDR2 SMNVEV (reference sequence). CDR3 bases: TGTGCCAGCAGTTTAGGGACTAGCGGTCCGGGGGAGCAGTACTTC. Its translation is CASSLGTSGPGEQYF.

The V call is TRBV7-9, the J call TRBJ1-2; 7 bases match TRBD1. Germline CDR1 is SEHNR and CDR2 is FQNEAQ (reference sequence). V trimming: 4 bases; J trimming: 2 bases; junction bases outside the gene matches: 10. The CDR3 length is 16 residues. The DNA of the CDR3 is TGTGCCAGCAGCTCCGCACCGGGACAGACAAACTATGGCTACACCTTC. Its translation: CASSSAPGQTNYGYTF.

This chain connects TRBV6-1 to TRBJ2-4, with D tentatively TRBD1 (5 bases). The CDR3 covers 13 residues. Germline V lookup: CDR1 MNHNS, CDR2 SASEGT. Trimming cost V 8 bases and J 8 bases, with 16 bases left between them. The CDR3: CASAPGQGYIQYF. The CDR3 DNA sequence: TGTGCCAGCGCCCCCGGGCAGGGTTACATTCAGTACTTC.

The V gene is TRBV4-1, the J gene TRBJ2-1, with 8 bases matching TRBD2. Germline loops: CDR1 MGHRA, CDR2 YSYEKL. CDR3 size: 15 residues. J gave up 5 bases and V 5 bases, and 8 bases lay outside the gene matches. The DNA for the CDR3 is TGCGCCAGCAGCTCACACCGGGGGGGGGACAATGAGCAGTTCTTC. This codes for CASSSHRGGDNEQFF.

The J gene is TRBJ2-1, the V gene TRBV28; no definite D call. The CDR3 spans 16 residues. V shed 3 bases and J shed 2 bases, with 14 bases lying between them. CDR1 is MDHEN and CDR2 is SYDVKM in the germline V gene. This CDR3 is CASSLLALSPYNEQFF. In DNA, the CDR3 is TGTGCCAGCAGTTTGTTAGCTCTATCCCCCTACAATGAGCAGTTCTTC.

As for this clone: Other DNA sequences in this specimen translate into the identical CDR3. The rearrangement links TRBV9 to TRBJ2-6, with D unresolved. The CDR3 is 15 residues long. The V and J ends lost 0 bases and 2 bases respectively, with 6 bases between them. CDR1 SGDLS and CDR2 YYNGEE come from the germline V gene. In nucleotides, the CDR3 is TGTGCCAGCAGCGTAGGGGGAACTGGGGCCAACGTCCTGACTTTC. This encodes CASSVGGTGANVLTF. Variable domain in full (rest from reference TRBV9 and TRBJ2-6): DSGVTQTPKHLITATGQRVTLRCSPRSGDLSVYWYQQSLDQGLQFLIQYYNGEERAKGNILERFSAQQFPDLHSELNLSSLELGDSALYFCASSVGGTGANVLTFGAGSRLTVL.

The CDR3 sequence: CASTLSSGGYNEQFF. As DNA, the CDR3 is TGTGCCAGTACTCTTTCTAGCGGGGGTTACAATGAGCAGTTCTTC. This rearrangement joins TRBV28 to TRBJ2-1; 10 bases align to TRBD2. Per germline, CDR1 MDHEN and CDR2 SYDVKM. The CDR3 length is 15 residues. Trimming at V came to 9 bases and at J to 4 bases, leaving 9 bases not matched to a gene.

The chain is built from TRBV4-1 and TRBJ2-1, with D uncertain. Germline CDR1 and CDR2: MGHRA and YSYEKL. This CDR3 is built from 16 residues. The V end lost 3 bases, the J end lost 0 bases, and 12 bases lay between the germline ends. CDR3 bases: TGCGCCAGCAGCCATGGTAGTGGCTCCTCCTACAATGAGCAGTTCTTC. Encoded protein: CASSHGSGSSYNEQFF.

The rearrangement links TRBV5-1 to TRBJ2-1, with TRBD2 matching 8 bases. V lost 5 bases to trimming and J lost 6 bases; unmatched junction nucleotides: 13. The CDR3 loop spans 16 amino acids. Germline CDR1 is SGHRS and CDR2 is YFSETQ. CDR3 nucleotides: TGCGCCAGCAGACCGGTGGGACTAGGCCTGCTCAATGAGCAGTTCTTC. As protein: CASRPVGLGLLNEQFF. Together with reference TRBV5-1 and TRBJ2-1, the CDR3 gives the full variable domain: KAGVTQTPRYLIKTRGQQVTLSCSPISGHRSVSWYQQTPGQGLQFLFEYFSETQRNKGNFPGRFSGRQFSNSRSEMNVSTLELGDSALYLCASRPVGLGLLNEQFFGPGTRLTVL.

This sequence joins TRBV13 and TRBJ2-7, with D hard to call. The V and J ends lost 2 bases and 4 bases respectively, with 6 bases between them. CDR3 length equals 12 residues. Germline V lookup: CDR1 PRHDT, CDR2 FYEKMQ (reference sequence). Here the CDR3 DNA reads TGTGCCAGCAGCTTAAAGGGATACGAGCAGTACTTC. Translation: CASSLKGYEQYF.

A remark on this clone: Other DNA variants within this sample encode the same CDR3. The chain employs TRBV27 and TRBJ2-7; D is unclear. CDR1 MNHEY and CDR2 SMNVEV come from the germline V gene (reference sequence). The CDR3 spans 13 residues. The V gene lost 6 bases and the J gene lost 2 bases, with 11 bases spanning the gap. Here the CDR3 reads CASSLGRTYEQYF. Written as DNA, the CDR3 is TGTGCCAGCAGCCTAGGACGGACCTACGAGCAGTACTTC.